The source of this T cell receptor (beta chain) is a study of T cell responses to AZD1222 COVID-19 vaccine. Whole-study context: Analyses pooled second doses at about 4 or about 12 weeks.

Assay used: immunoSEQ multiplex PCR; TCRdb lists only in-frame clones, some missing. The sample shows 40,000 to 55,000 clones, around three quarters of them seen only once. This clone was counted a few times. Its target is not known. Study results and limitations: Spike-specific TCR breadth and depth went up after people got two AZD1222 doses. No repertoire was sampled before or during the peak T cell response, only after it.

Source: peripheral blood, taken on day 0 of AZD1222 vaccination. The source is an adult in good health.

This CDR3 is CSVEVASGSNEQFF. The CDR3 DNA reads as TGCAGCGTTGAAGTGGCTAGCGGGTCTAATGAGCAGTTCTTC. The chain carries TRBV29-1 and TRBJ2-1; 8 bases are shared with TRBD2. The CDR3 is 14 amino acids. The germline V gene has CDR1 SQVTM and CDR2 ANQGSEA. V shed 1 base, J shed 7 bases, and the junction held 6 bases outside the gene matches.